Reported below is one T cell receptor (beta chain). Other DNA sequences within the sample encode an identical CDR3. This sample is part of a study of blood T cell repertoires in COVID-19. Study summary: Some COVID-19 samples were acute and others convalescent; all came from the United States, Italy and Spain. PBMCs, B-cell-depleted T cells, or T cells provided the cDNA or gDNA that made up the material.

This CDR3 is built from 14 residues. V was shortened by 3 bases and J by 7 bases, with 13 bases between the two germline ends. From germline, CDR1 is GTSNPN and CDR2 SVGIG (reference sequence). In the authors' methods: The assay estimated nucleated cells by amplifying reference gene primers. Sequencing used immunoSEQ multiplex PCR; TCRdb keeps in-frame clones, though not all of them. V, J and clone size derive from that table, while D and trimming were established from the DNA sequence. The table shows about 80,000 clones, with 70% to 75% occurring only once. This rearrangement joins TRBV30 to TRBJ1-6; possibly TRBD1 for D (5 bases). The clonotype comes from a man between 50 and 59 years old with active or convalescent COVID-19. The sequencing input was peripheral blood. The CDR3 sequence: CAWSPRQPNSPLHF. The DNA of the CDR3 is TGTGCCTGGAGCCCCCGACAGCCCAATTCACCCCTCCACTTT.